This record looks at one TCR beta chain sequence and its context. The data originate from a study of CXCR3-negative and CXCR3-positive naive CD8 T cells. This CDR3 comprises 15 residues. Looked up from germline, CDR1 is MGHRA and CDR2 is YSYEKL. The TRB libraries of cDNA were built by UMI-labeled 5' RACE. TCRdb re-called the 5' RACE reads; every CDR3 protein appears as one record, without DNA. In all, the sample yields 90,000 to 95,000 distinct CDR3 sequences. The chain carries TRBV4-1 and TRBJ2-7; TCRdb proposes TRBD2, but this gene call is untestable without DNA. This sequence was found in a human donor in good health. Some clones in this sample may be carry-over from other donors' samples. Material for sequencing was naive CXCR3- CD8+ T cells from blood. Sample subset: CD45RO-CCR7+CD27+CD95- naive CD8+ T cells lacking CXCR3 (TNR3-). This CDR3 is CASSQGTSGPYEQYF.